This paragraph covers one TCR beta chain sequence. The authors' processing: Scientists estimated how many nucleated cells there were by amplifying reference gene primers. Assay: immunoSEQ multiplex PCR; the TCRdb copy retains only in-frame clones and omits some. D and trimming were read from the DNA, whereas the V and J calls and clone size are those reported in that table. The data contain under 300,000 clones, 80% to 90% of them singletons. This sample is part of a study of blood T cell repertoires in COVID-19. As for the study in general: Whether acute or convalescent, the COVID-19 samples came from the United States, Italy and Spain. Sources were T cells, B-cell-depleted T cells, or PBMCs; the material itself was cDNA or gDNA.

This CDR3 is 16 amino acids long. Germline V gene data show CDR1 as MDHEN and CDR2 as SYDVKM. The germline V and J ends were trimmed by 4 bases and 3 bases, with 16 bases remaining between them. The chain couples TRBV28 to TRBJ2-1; maybe TRBD1 (6 bases). This sequence originates from a woman aged 50 to 65 who had recovered from COVID-19. The sample comprised peripheral blood. The CDR3: CASSSQQGRSYNEQFF. CDR3 DNA: TGTGCCAGCAGTTCCCAACAGGGTAGGAGCTACAATGAGCAGTTCTTC.